This section outlines one TCR beta chain sequence together with its context. With 2 bases clipped from V and 1 base from J, the junction kept 4 bases outside the gene matches. The CDR3 is 15 residues long. Germline assignment: CDR1 MDHEN and CDR2 SYDVKM. Vbeta (60) and Jbeta (13) primers were used in the PCR. Profiled with immunoSEQ multiplex PCR; TCRdb holds only in-frame clones, not every one. Found here are over 100,000 clones, 78% of them singletons; the top ten hold 1.4% to 1.5%. This specimen belongs to a study of cytomegalovirus exposure and HLA in healthy donors. Study overall: An earlier analysis identified 117 million unique TCR beta sequences in about 200 million T cells.

While unrecorded immune exposures were likely, the donors were nominally healthy when sampled. This receptor was taken from a female donor in good health and CMV-seronegative. The sample consisted of PBMCs. The chain couples TRBV28 to TRBJ1-1, with TRBD1 matching 7 bases. The CDR3 DNA follows: TGTGCCAGCAGTTTAGAGGGGGCGCCGAACACTGAAGCTTTCTTT. Translated, it gives CASSLEGAPNTEAFF.